This TCR beta chain is from a study of shared clonotypes between healthy human individuals. Study overall: A couple of women and a few men aged 18 to 49 served as donors. Study results and caveats: In having few donors, the study represented limited genetic and exposure-history diversity.

Germline CDR1 is SGHTS and CDR2 is YDEGEE. The CDR3 is made up of 14 amino acids. V dropped 3 bases and J dropped 0 bases, with 6 bases sitting between them. The authors loaded roughly 200 ng DNA, around 30,000 T cell genomes, into sorted-subset replicate PCRs. Sequenced by immunoSEQ multiplex PCR; TCRdb stores in-frame clones only, minus some. Of around 2.5 million clones listed, approximately 94% are singletons. As regards this clone: Its antigen is still unknown.

All donors qualified as healthy HIV-negative adults and had experienced no recent acute infections or vaccinations. The material sequenced was naive CD4+ T cells from PBMCs. Subset in this sample: CD45RA+ positively selected. This rearrangement joins TRBV5-8 to TRBJ1-4; no clear D. The source of this sequence is a man younger than 35 in good health. Some clones in this sample may be carry-over from other donors' samples. Here the CDR3 reads CASSSQATNEKLFF. CDR3 in DNA: TGTGCCAGCAGCTCACAAGCAACTAATGAAAAACTGTTTTTT.